The 22 T cell receptor beta chains in this list originate from one sample, sequenced in a study of beta chain features in type 1 diabetes. The authors reverse transcribed all of the isolated RNA, so sequencing captured expressed TCRB transcripts. The method was immunoSEQ multiplex PCR; TCRdb's version includes in-frame clones alone and lacks a portion of them. The top ten hold 1% to 1.5% of the sample, which has under 250,000 clones, roughly 10% seen once. The material sequenced was central memory CD4+ T cells from blood. These receptors were collected from a man between 18 and 29 years old in good health.

Only a few counts were recorded for this clone. This chain uses TRBV19 with TRBJ2-3; TRBD2 aligns across 9 bases. This CDR3 has 14 residues. J gave up 6 bases and V 2 bases, and 3 bases lay outside the gene matches. Germline CDR1 reads LNHDA; CDR2 reads SQIVND (reference sequence). The DNA for the CDR3 is TGTGCCAGTAGTATAAGGCTAGCGGGGGATACGCAGTATTTT. It is translated as CASSIRLAGDTQYF.

The rearrangement joins TRBV5-6 to TRBJ2-7, with D perhaps matching TRBD2 (5 bases). V was pared by 4 bases and J by 6 bases, with 14 bases between. CDR1 and CDR2 (germline): SGHDT, YYEEEE. The CDR3 loop spans 13 amino acids. The CDR3 is CASSLFGVGEQYF. CDR3 DNA: TGTGCCAGCAGCCTGTTCGGGGTGGGCGAGCAGTACTTC. Based on the CDR3 plus reference TRBV5-6 and TRBJ2-7, the full variable domain is DAGVTQSPTHLIKTRGQQVTLRCSPKSGHDTVSWYQQALGQGPQFIFQYYEEEERQRGNFPDRFSGHQFPNYSSELNVNALLLGDSALYLCASSLFGVGEQYFGPGTRLTVT.

The chain employs TRBV14 and TRBJ1-5; D gene ambiguous. The length of the CDR3 is 13 residues. Looked up from germline, CDR1 is SGHDN and CDR2 is FVKESK. V was cut by 1 base and J by 6 bases, with 7 bases left in between. CDR3 in amino acids: CASSQGHGQPQHF. The CDR3 nucleotides read TGTGCCAGCAGCCAAGGCCACGGTCAGCCCCAGCATTTT.

Ten or more counts support this clone. This rearrangement joins TRBV2 to TRBJ2-1; 8 nucleotides align to TRBD1. The trim removed 5 bases at V and 7 bases at J, leaving 1 base unmatched. The CDR3 spans 12 residues. Per the germline V gene, CDR1 is SNHLY and CDR2 is FYNNEI. CDR3 in amino acids: CASSTGGNEQFF. CDR3 DNA: TGTGCCAGCAGTACAGGGGGAAATGAGCAGTTCTTC.

This clone turned up a few times. V usage is TRBV5-1 and J usage is TRBJ2-7; 7 positions agree with TRBD2. V gave up 0 bases and J gave up 0 bases; unmatched junction bases: 3. The CDR3 loop spans 15 amino acids. The germline gives CDR1 SGHRS, CDR2 YFSETQ. The CDR3 DNA reads as TGCGCCAGCAGCTTGGCCGCGGGAGTCTCCTACGAGCAGTACTTC. Protein product: CASSLAAGVSYEQYF.

The rearrangement uses TRBV4-1 and TRBJ2-1, with no clear D. This CDR3 has 12 residues. Trimming removed 6 bases at V and 8 bases at J, with 11 bases between. Germline V gives CDR1 MGHRA, CDR2 YSYEKL. CDR3 sequence (DNA): TGCGCCAGCAGTTCTATCCTCCATGAGCAGTTCTTC. Amino acid sequence: CASSSILHEQFF.

This clone was recorded a few times. The chain joins TRBV5-1 to TRBJ2-5; no definite D call. The germline V gene encodes CDR1 SGHRS and CDR2 YFSETQ. Trimming shortened V by 1 base and J by 2 bases, and 9 bases separated the two germline ends. The CDR3 runs 14 residues. The CDR3 is CASSLNVRQETQYF. The CDR3, as DNA: TGCGCCAGCAGCTTGAACGTACGTCAAGAGACCCAGTACTTC.

This clone has more than one count but fewer than ten. The chain has TRBV30 and TRBJ1-2; D is unclear. The V gene's germline CDR1 is GTSNPN and CDR2 SVGIG (reference sequence). V lost 2 bases and J 2 bases, leaving 15 bases between the germline ends. This CDR3 has 15 amino acids. Here the CDR3 reads CAWSPGHGENYGYTF. In DNA, the CDR3 is TGTGCCTGGAGTCCGGGCCATGGGGAAAACTATGGCTACACCTTC.

The sample holds a few counts of this clone. Written as DNA, the CDR3 is TGTGCCAGTAGTCCCAACTCCTACAATGAGCAGTTCTTC. Its protein product is CASSPNSYNEQFF. The chain recombines TRBV19 with TRBJ2-1; D gene uncertain. V was cut by 5 bases and J by 0 bases, with 5 bases left in between. The V gene's germline CDR1 is LNHDA and CDR2 SQIVND (reference sequence). The CDR3 length is 13 residues.

The chain carries TRBV6-4 and TRBJ2-1; 8 bases are shared with TRBD1. The CDR3 sequence is 13 residues long. The germline V gene encodes CDR1 MRHNA and CDR2 SNTAGT. The ends lost 2 bases at V and 9 bases at J; junction bases unmatched: 3. For the CDR3, the DNA is TGTGCCAGCAGTGACGAGACAGGGGCTGAGCAGTTCTTC. Its translation: CASSDETGAEQFF.

This clone showed up just a few times. The CDR3 sequence: CASSLAGFSYNEQFF. In DNA form, the CDR3 reads TGTGCCAGCAGTTTAGCGGGATTCTCCTACAATGAGCAGTTCTTC. The genes are TRBV28 and TRBJ2-1; maybe TRBD2 (6 bases). CDR3 length: 15 amino acids. Germline loops: CDR1 MDHEN, CDR2 SYDVKM. The V end lost 2 bases, the J end lost 0 bases, and 8 bases lay between the germline ends.

The chain combines TRBV29-1 with TRBJ1-1, with 12 bases aligning to TRBD1. Trimming cost V 4 bases and J 4 bases; bases outside gene matches: 4. The CDR3 spans 14 residues. Germline assignment: CDR1 SQVTM and CDR2 ANQGSEA. Here the CDR3 reads CSVVRDRGLTEAFF. The DNA for the CDR3 is TGCAGCGTTGTACGGGACAGGGGGCTCACTGAAGCTTTCTTT.

The chain links TRBV2 to TRBJ2-5; D ambiguous. Trimming stripped 5 bases from V and 7 bases from J, with 14 bases between. The CDR3 length is 13 residues. Germline CDR1 reads SNHLY; CDR2 reads FYNNEI. The CDR3 DNA is TGTGCCAGCAGTCCTGACTCAGTAGCGACCCAGTACTTC. It yields the protein CASSPDSVATQYF. Variable domain in full (rest from reference TRBV2 and TRBJ2-5): EPEVTQTPSHQVTQMGQEVILRCVPISNHLYFYWYRQILGQKVEFLVSFYNNEISEKSEIFDDQFSVERPDGSNFTLKIRSTKLEDSAMYFCASSPDSVATQYFGPGTRLLVL.

The genes are TRBV4-2 and TRBJ2-3; TRBD2 matches at 7 bases. The CDR3 has 16 amino acids. V trimming: 0 bases; J trimming: 1 base; junction bases outside the gene matches: 4. In germline, CDR1 is LGHNA, CDR2 YNFKEQ. CDR3 region: CASSQDLTSGTDTQYF. DNA of the CDR3: TGTGCCAGCAGCCAAGATCTTACTAGCGGCACAGATACGCAGTATTTT.

The V gene is TRBV28, the J gene TRBJ2-1; 7 bases fit TRBD2. Germline CDR1 MDHEN, CDR2 SYDVKM. This CDR3 contains 15 residues. Trimming removed 3 bases from V and 7 bases from J; junction bases left unmatched: 9. The CDR3, as DNA: TGTGCCAGCAGTTTTTTAGCGGGTTCGGGGAATGAGCAGTTCTTC. Translated, it gives CASSFLAGSGNEQFF.

This clone was counted a few times. The rearrangement uses TRBV5-4 and TRBJ1-2; D perhaps matches TRBD1 (6 bases). Germline loops: CDR1 SGHNT, CDR2 YYREEE (reference sequence). The ends were cut back, 6 bases at V and 3 bases at J, with 21 bases in the middle. CDR3 length: 16 residues. The DNA for the CDR3 is TGTGCCAGCATGAACAGGGTTATGCGTCTGGACTATGGCTACACCTTC. Translation gives CASMNRVMRLDYGYTF.

The chain links TRBV27 to TRBJ2-7; D gene unclear. CDR1 is MNHEY and CDR2 is SMNVEV in the germline V gene (reference sequence). V was cut by 5 bases and J by 7 bases, with 12 bases left in between. The CDR3 is 12 residues long. The CDR3: CASSPHEREQYF. Here the CDR3 DNA reads TGTGCCAGCAGTCCCCACGAGCGAGAGCAGTACTTC.

The gene calls are TRBV28 and TRBJ2-1, with 9 positions matching TRBD1. Germline CDR1 and CDR2: MDHEN and SYDVKM. The V gene end was trimmed by 6 bases and the J gene end by 7 bases; junction bases not matched to a gene: 13. The CDR3 has 16 residues. CDR3 sequence reads: CASSPIGQGNRNEQFF. As DNA, the CDR3 is TGTGCCAGCAGCCCTATCGGACAGGGGAATCGGAATGAGCAGTTCTTC.

This clone was counted at least ten times. This chain connects TRBV9 to TRBJ1-2, with D possibly being TRBD1 (6 bases). Germline CDR1 reads SGDLS; CDR2 reads YYNGEE. V was clipped by 3 bases and J by 13 bases, with 16 bases between them. This CDR3 has 12 residues. The CDR3 is CASSEQYRDSTF. In DNA, the CDR3 is TGTGCCAGCAGCGAACAATACAGGGATTCCACCTTC.

The chain recombines TRBV6-6 with TRBJ2-7; 9 nucleotides align to TRBD1. The germline gives CDR1 MNHNY, CDR2 SVGAGI (reference sequence). The CDR3 has 15 residues. After removal of 6 bases from V and 5 bases from J, the junction contained 11 bases not matched to a gene. The CDR3 loop is CASSPGQGNVDEQYF. In DNA form, the CDR3 reads TGTGCCAGCAGCCCGGGACAGGGAAACGTCGACGAGCAGTACTTC.

V is TRBV9 and J is TRBJ2-5; weak D call: TRBD1 (6 bases). With 0 bases removed from V and 7 bases from J, the gap between germline ends came to 13 bases. The CDR3 loop spans 14 amino acids. Germline CDR1 and CDR2: SGDLS and YYNGEE. CDR3 loop: CASSVDWGPLTQYF. The CDR3 DNA reads TGTGCCAGCAGCGTAGATTGGGGGCCGCTGACCCAGTACTTC.

The chain combines TRBV20-1 with TRBJ2-4; D is unclear. CDR3 size: 11 residues. V shed 4 bases and J shed 5 bases, with 6 bases lying between them. Germline assignment: CDR1 DFQATT and CDR2 SNEGSKA (reference sequence). In DNA form, the CDR3 reads TGCAGTGCTATTAAAGAAAACATTCAGTACTTC. This translates into CSAIKENIQYF.